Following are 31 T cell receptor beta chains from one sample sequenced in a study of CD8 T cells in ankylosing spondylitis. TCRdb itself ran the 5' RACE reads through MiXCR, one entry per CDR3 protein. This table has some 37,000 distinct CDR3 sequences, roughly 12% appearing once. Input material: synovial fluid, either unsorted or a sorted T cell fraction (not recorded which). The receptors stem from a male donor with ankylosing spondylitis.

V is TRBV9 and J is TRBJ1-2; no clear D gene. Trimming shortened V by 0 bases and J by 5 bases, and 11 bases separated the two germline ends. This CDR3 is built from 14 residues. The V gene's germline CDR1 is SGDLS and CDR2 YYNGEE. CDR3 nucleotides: TGTGCCAGCAGCGTAGCCGGGATGGCATATGGCTACACCTTC. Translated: CASSVAGMAYGYTF.

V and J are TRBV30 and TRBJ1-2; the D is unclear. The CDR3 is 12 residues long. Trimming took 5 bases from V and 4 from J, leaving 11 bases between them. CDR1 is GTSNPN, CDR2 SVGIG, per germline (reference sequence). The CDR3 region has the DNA TGTGCCTGGGCTCGGGTTTTCTATGGCTACACCTTC. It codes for CAWARVFYGYTF.

The CDR3 spells CASSLDGVIASYNEQFF. As DNA, the CDR3 is TGTGCCAGCAGTTTGGACGGGGTCATTGCGTCCTACAATGAGCAGTTCTTC. This chain uses TRBV12-3 or TRBV12-4 with TRBJ2-1; possible D gene TRBD2, 5 bases. This CDR3 comprises 17 residues. Trimming pared 3 bases from V and 1 base from J, leaving 16 bases between.

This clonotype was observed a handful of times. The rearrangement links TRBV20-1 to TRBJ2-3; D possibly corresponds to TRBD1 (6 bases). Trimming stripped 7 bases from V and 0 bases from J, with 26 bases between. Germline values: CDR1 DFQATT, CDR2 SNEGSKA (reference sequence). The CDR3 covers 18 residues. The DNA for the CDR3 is TGCAGTGTGTACAGGGCCCACCGGCTCGGAGGAAGCACAGATACGCAGTATTTT. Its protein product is CSVYRAHRLGGSTDTQYF.

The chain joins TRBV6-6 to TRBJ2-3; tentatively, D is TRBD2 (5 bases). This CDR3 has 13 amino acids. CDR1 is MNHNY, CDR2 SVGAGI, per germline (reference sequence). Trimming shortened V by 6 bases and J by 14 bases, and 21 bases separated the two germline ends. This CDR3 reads CASRGGLDPTRYF. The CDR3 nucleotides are TGTGCCAGCAGAGGAGGCCTCGACCCTACCCGGTATTTT.

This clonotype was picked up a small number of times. This CDR3 reads CASSQDASSYNEQFF. CDR3 nucleotide sequence: TGTGCCAGCAGCCAGGACGCAAGCTCCTACAATGAGCAGTTCTTC. The chain uses TRBV27 and TRBJ2-1; D is unresolved. The V end was cut by 6 bases, the J end by 0 bases, with 12 bases between. The CDR3 covers 15 residues. Looked up from germline, CDR1 is MNHEY and CDR2 is SMNVEV (reference sequence).

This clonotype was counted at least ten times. The CDR3 coding sequence is TGCGCCAGCAGCCCGGGACGGGAGGTCTCCTACGAGCAGTACTTC. It translates to CASSPGREVSYEQYF. V is TRBV5-1 and J is TRBJ2-7; TRBD2 matches at 7 bases. The V and J ends lost 4 bases and 0 bases, in that order; junction bases with no gene match: 7. This CDR3 contains 15 residues. Germline CDR1 SGHRS, CDR2 YFSETQ. The full variable domain, its missing parts supplied by reference TRBV5-1 and TRBJ2-7, is KAGVTQTPRYLIKTRGQQVTLSCSPISGHRSVSWYQQTPGQGLQFLFEYFSETQRNKGNFPGRFSGRQFSNSRSEMNVSTLELGDSALYLCASSPGREVSYEQYFGPGTRLTVT.

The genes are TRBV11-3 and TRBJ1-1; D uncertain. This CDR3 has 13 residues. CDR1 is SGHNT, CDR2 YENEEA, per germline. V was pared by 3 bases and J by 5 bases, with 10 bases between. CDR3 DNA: TGTGCCAGCAGCTTCGCGTGGGGTACTGAAGCTTTCTTT. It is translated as CASSFAWGTEAFF.

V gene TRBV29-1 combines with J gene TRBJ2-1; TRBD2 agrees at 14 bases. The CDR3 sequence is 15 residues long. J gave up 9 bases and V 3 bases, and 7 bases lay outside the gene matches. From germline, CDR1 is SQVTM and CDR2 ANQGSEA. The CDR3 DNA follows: TGCAGCGTTGACGGACTAGCGGGAGGTTTCCCTGAGCAGTTCTTC. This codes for CSVDGLAGGFPEQFF.

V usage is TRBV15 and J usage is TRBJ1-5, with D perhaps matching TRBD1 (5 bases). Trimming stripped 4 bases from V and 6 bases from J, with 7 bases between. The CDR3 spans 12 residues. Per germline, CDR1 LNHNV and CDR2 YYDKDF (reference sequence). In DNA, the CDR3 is TGTGCCACCAGCAACGGGGGTCAGCCCCAGCATTTT. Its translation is CATSNGGQPQHF.

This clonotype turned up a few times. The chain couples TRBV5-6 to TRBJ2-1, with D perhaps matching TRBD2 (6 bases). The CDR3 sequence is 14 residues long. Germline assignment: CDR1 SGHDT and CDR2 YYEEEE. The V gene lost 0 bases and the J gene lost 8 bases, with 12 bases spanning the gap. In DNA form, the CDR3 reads TGTGCCAGCAGCTTGGCGGCGGGGTGGGATGAGCAGTTCTTC. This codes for CASSLAAGWDEQFF.

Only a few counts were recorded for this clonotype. CDR3 sequence: CASSQERGPSTNEKLFF. The CDR3 DNA reads TGCGCCAGCAGCCAAGAGAGGGGGCCGTCGACTAATGAAAAACTGTTTTTT. The V gene is TRBV4-3, the J gene TRBJ1-4, with 7 bases that match TRBD1. Germline V gene data show CDR1 as LGHNA and CDR2 as YSLEER. The V and J ends lost 0 bases and 2 bases, in that order; junction bases with no gene match: 6. The CDR3 contains 17 residues.

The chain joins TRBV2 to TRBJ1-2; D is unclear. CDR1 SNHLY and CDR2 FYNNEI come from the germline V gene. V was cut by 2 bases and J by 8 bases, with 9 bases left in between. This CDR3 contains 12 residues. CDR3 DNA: TGTGCCAGCAGTGAACAGCATACGGGCTACACCTTC. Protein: CASSEQHTGYTF.

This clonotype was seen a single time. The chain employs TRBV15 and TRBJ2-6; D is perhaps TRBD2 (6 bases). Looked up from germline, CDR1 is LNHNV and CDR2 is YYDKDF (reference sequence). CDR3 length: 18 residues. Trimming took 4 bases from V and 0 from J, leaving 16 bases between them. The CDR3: CATSTQDTGLSGANVLTF. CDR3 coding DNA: TGTGCCACCAGCACCCAAGACACGGGACTCTCTGGGGCCAACGTCCTGACTTTC.

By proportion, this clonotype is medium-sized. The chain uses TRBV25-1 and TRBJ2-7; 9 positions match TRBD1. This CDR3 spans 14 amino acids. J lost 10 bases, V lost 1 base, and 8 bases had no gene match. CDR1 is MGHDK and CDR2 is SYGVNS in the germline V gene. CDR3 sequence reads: CASSESGDRATQYF. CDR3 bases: TGTGCCAGCAGTGAATCTGGGGACAGGGCTACCCAGTACTTC.

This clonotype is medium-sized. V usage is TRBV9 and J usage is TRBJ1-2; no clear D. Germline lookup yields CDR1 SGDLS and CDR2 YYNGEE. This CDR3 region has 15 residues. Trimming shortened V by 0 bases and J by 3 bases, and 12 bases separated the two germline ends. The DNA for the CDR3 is TGTGCCAGCAGCGTAGAGAAGGGTAAGGACTATGGCTACACCTTC. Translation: CASSVEKGKDYGYTF.

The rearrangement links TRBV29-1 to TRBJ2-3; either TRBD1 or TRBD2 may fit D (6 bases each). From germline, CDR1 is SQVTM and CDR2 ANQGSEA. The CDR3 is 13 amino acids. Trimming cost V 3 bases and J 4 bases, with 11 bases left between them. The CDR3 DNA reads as TGCAGCGTTGAGGTGGGGGGCCCAGATACGCAGTATTTT. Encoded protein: CSVEVGGPDTQYF.

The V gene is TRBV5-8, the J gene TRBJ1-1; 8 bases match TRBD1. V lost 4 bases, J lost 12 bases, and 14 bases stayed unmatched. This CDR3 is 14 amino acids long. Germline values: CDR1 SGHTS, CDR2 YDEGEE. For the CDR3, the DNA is TGTGCCAGCAGCAACCTCGGGACAGGCCAGAAAACTTTCTTT. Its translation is CASSNLGTGQKTFF.

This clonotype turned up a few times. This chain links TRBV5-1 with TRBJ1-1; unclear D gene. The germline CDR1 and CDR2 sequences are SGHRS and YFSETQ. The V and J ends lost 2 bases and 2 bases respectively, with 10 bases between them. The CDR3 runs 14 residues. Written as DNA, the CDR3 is TGCGCCAGCAGCTTACAGCTAGTCAACACTGAAGCTTTCTTT. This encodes CASSLQLVNTEAFF.

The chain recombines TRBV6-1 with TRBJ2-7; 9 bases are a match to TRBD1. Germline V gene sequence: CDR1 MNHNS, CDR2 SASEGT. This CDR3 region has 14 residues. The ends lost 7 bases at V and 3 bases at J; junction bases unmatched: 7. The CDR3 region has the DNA TGTGCCAGCACCGGGGGGACAGGGTACTACGAGCAGTACTTC. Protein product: CASTGGTGYYEQYF.

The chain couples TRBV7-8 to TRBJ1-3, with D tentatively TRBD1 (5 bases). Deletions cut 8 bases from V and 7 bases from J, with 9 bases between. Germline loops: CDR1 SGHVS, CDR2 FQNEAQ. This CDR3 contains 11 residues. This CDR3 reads CASGEGNTIYF. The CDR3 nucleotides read TGTGCCAGCGGGGAGGGGAACACCATATATTTT.

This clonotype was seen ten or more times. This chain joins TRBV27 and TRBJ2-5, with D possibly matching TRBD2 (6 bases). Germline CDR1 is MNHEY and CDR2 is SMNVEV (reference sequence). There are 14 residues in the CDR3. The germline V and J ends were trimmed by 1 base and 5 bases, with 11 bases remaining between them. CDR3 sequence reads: CASSLFWGDETQYF. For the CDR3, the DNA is TGTGCCAGCAGTTTATTTTGGGGGGATGAGACCCAGTACTTC.

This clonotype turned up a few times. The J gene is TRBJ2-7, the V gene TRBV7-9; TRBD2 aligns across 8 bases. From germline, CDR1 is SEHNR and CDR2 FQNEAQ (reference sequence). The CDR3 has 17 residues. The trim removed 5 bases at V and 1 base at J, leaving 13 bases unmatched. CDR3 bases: TGTGCCAGCAGCCCTAGGATGGGACTAGATCGGTCCTACGAGCAGTACTTC. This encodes CASSPRMGLDRSYEQYF.

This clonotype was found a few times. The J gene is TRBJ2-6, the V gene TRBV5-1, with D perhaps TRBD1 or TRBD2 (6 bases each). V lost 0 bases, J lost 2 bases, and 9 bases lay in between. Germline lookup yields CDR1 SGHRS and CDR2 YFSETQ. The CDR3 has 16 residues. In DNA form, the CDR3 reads TGCGCCAGCAGCTTGGCCGGGGGCGCTGGGGCCAACGTCCTGACTTTC. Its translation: CASSLAGGAGANVLTF.

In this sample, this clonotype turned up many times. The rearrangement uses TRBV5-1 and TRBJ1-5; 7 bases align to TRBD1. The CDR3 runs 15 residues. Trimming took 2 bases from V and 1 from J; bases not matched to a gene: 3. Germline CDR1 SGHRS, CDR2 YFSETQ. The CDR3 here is CASSLEGASNQPQHF. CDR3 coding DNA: TGCGCCAGCAGCTTAGAGGGGGCGAGCAATCAGCCCCAGCATTTT.

The CDR3 region has the DNA TGTGCCAGCAGCAAAGAGTCTAGGTTTGGAAACACCATATATTTT. The encoded protein is CASSKESRFGNTIYF. The V and J genes are TRBV21-1 and TRBJ1-3. TRBV21-1 is a pseudogene locus. The CDR3 is 15 residues long.

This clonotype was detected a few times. The CDR3 DNA sequence: TGTGCCAGCAGTGACTCAAACCCAGGCAATGAGCAGTTCTTC. Amino acids: CASSDSNPGNEQFF. The chain carries TRBV6-4 and TRBJ2-1; D unresolved. Germline-derived CDR1 and CDR2 are MRHNA and SNTAGT. The CDR3 loop spans 14 amino acids. Trimming took off 0 bases at V and 6 bases at J, with 9 bases between the two ends.

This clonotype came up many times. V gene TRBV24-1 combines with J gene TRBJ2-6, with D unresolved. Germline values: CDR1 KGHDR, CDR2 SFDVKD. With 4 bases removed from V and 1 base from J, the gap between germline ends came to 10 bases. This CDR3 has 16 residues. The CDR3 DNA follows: TGTGCCACCAGTGACACCTTGGGGTCTGGGGCCAACGTCCTGACTTTC. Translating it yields CATSDTLGSGANVLTF.

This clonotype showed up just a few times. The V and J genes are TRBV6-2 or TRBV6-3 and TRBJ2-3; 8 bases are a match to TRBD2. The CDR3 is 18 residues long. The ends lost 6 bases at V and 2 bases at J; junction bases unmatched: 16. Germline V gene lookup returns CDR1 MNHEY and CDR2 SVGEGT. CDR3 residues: CASSYMIGLALTTDTQYF. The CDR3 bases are TGTGCCAGCAGCTACATGATCGGACTAGCTTTGACCACAGATACGCAGTATTTT.

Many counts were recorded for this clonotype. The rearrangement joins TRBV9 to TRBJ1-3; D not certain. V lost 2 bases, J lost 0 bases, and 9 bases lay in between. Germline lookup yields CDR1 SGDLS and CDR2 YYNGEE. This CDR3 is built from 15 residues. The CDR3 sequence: CASSVDVASGNTIYF. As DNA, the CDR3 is TGTGCCAGCAGCGTGGACGTAGCCTCTGGAAACACCATATATTTT.

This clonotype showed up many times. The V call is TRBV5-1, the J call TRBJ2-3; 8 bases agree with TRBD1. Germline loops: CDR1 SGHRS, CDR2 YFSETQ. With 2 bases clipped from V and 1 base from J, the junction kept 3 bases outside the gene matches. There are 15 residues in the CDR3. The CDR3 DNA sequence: TGCGCCAGCAGCTTCGGACAGGGCCGCACAGATACGCAGTATTTT. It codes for CASSFGQGRTDTQYF.